Listed here are 10 T cell receptor beta chains from one sample, sequenced in a study of blood T cell repertoires in COVID-19. Some clones are missing from TCRdb's copy, which holds only in-frame ones; the method was immunoSEQ multiplex PCR. In the table there are roughly 250,000 clones, under 95% of which are singletons. The sample was PBMCs or T cells enriched from blood (not recorded which). These receptors were collected from a woman between 40 and 50 years old with acute COVID-19.

The chain carries TRBV19 and TRBJ2-2; tentatively, D is TRBD1 (5 bases). With 3 bases removed from V and 6 bases from J, the gap between germline ends came to 20 bases. The CDR3 length is 17 residues. Germline V gives CDR1 LNHDA, CDR2 SQIVND (reference sequence). DNA for the CDR3: TGTGCCAGTAGTATTCGCCGGCAGGGTATTCGCTCCGGGGAGCTGTTTTTT. Its protein is CASSIRRQGIRSGELFF. Variable domain in full (rest from reference TRBV19 and TRBJ2-2): DGGITQSPKYLFRKEGQNVTLSCEQNLNHDAMYWYRQDPGQGLRLIYYSQIVNDFQKGDIAEGYSVSREKKESFPLTVTSAQKNPTAFYLCASSIRRQGIRSGELFFGEGSRLTVL.

V and J are TRBV19 and TRBJ1-6, with 7 nucleotides matching TRBD1. J was trimmed by 11 bases and V by 5 bases; bases with no gene match: 9. Per the germline V gene, CDR1 is LNHDA and CDR2 is SQIVND (reference sequence). This CDR3 has 14 amino acids. In nucleotides, the CDR3 is TGTGCCAGTAGTCCCGACAGGGTCGGCGCACCCCTCCACTTT. This codes for CASSPDRVGAPLHF.

This chain joins TRBV28 and TRBJ2-3; D may be TRBD1 (5 bases). CDR1 MDHEN and CDR2 SYDVKM come from the germline V gene. The CDR3 is 18 residues long. Trimming stripped 6 bases from V and 0 bases from J, with 22 bases between. The CDR3 DNA follows: TGTGCCAGCAGACCAACTACTCAAGCATGGGGCAGCACAGATACGCAGTATTTT. This encodes CASRPTTQAWGSTDTQYF.

The chain links TRBV2 to TRBJ1-5, with D uncertain. The CDR3 is made up of 14 amino acids. Trimming shortened V by 5 bases and J by 0 bases, and 8 bases separated the two germline ends. Per the germline V gene, CDR1 is SNHLY and CDR2 is FYNNEI. The CDR3 sequence: CASSSDYSNQPQHF. The CDR3 DNA reads as TGTGCCAGCAGTAGCGATTATAGCAATCAGCCCCAGCATTTT. Full variable domain (remainder filled in from reference TRBV2 and TRBJ1-5): EPEVTQTPSHQVTQMGQEVILRCVPISNHLYFYWYRQILGQKVEFLVSFYNNEISEKSEIFDDQFSVERPDGSNFTLKIRSTKLEDSAMYFCASSSDYSNQPQHFGDGTRLSIL.

This clone has just one count. V usage is TRBV30 and J usage is TRBJ1-1, with D perhaps matching TRBD1 (6 bases). V lost 5 bases and J 5 bases, leaving 18 bases between the germline ends. This CDR3 spans 14 amino acids. Germline V gene lookup returns CDR1 GTSNPN and CDR2 SVGIG (reference sequence). CDR3 loop: CAWVSQGSKTEAFF. The CDR3 region has the DNA TGTGCCTGGGTATCTCAGGGGTCGAAGACTGAAGCTTTCTTT.

The V call is TRBV11-2, the J call TRBJ1-1; D perhaps matches TRBD1 (6 bases). This CDR3 contains 14 residues. Looked up from germline, CDR1 is SGHAT and CDR2 is FQNNGV. V was shortened by 5 bases and J by 3 bases, with 13 bases between the two germline ends. The CDR3 DNA is TGTGCCAGCAGCACCAGGGGAAGGGACACTGAAGCTTTCTTT. It yields the protein CASSTRGRDTEAFF. The full variable domain, in which reference TRBV11-2 and TRBJ1-1 provide the parts outside the CDR3, is EAGVAQSPRYKIIEKRQSVAFWCNPISGHATLYWYQQILGQGPKLLIQFQNNGVVDDSQLPKDRFSAERLKGVDSTLKIQPAKLEDSAVYLCASSTRGRDTEAFFGQGTRLTVV.

This clone was observed a handful of times. The chain carries TRBV19 and TRBJ2-4; 7 nucleotides line up with TRBD1. Looked up from germline, CDR1 is LNHDA and CDR2 is SQIVND (reference sequence). The CDR3 is 13 residues long. Germline trimming cut 9 bases from V and 4 bases from J; bases unmatched to any gene: 6. This chain's CDR3 is CASPPGQKNIQYF. CDR3 nucleotide sequence: TGTGCCAGCCCCCCGGGACAGAAAAACATTCAGTACTTC.

J is TRBJ2-1 and V is TRBV29-1, with a weak D call TRBD1 (6 bases). This CDR3 comprises 14 residues. V dropped 6 bases and J dropped 4 bases, with 16 bases sitting between them. Germline V gene lookup returns CDR1 SQVTM and CDR2 ANQGSEA. The CDR3 protein is CSVHTGKGYNEQFF. CDR3 DNA: TGCAGCGTACATACAGGGAAAGGTTACAATGAGCAGTTCTTC.

The chain joins TRBV5-4 to TRBJ2-1; unclear D gene. V lost 1 base to trimming and J lost 8 bases, with 7 bases between them. This CDR3 is built from 12 residues. Germline CDR1 is SGHNT and CDR2 is YYREEE (reference sequence). The CDR3 nucleotides read TGTGCCAGCAGCTTGTATTCCGATGAGCAGTTCTTC. Protein sequence: CASSLYSDEQFF.

The V call is TRBV7-2, the J call TRBJ2-5; 8 nucleotides line up with TRBD1. The CDR3 has 15 residues. Germline loops: CDR1 SGHTA, CDR2 FQGNSA. The V gene end was trimmed by 5 bases and the J gene end by 5 bases; junction bases not matched to a gene: 10. This CDR3 reads CASSTSDRVGETQYF. CDR3 DNA: TGTGCCAGCAGCACATCGGACAGGGTGGGGGAGACCCAGTACTTC. Looking up the rest from reference TRBV7-2 and TRBJ2-5 gives the full variable domain: GAGVSQSPSNKVTEKGKDVELRCDPISGHTALYWYRQSLGQGLEFLIYFQGNSAPDKSGLPSDRFSAERTGGSVSTLTIQRTQQEDSAVYLCASSTSDRVGETQYFGPGTRLLVL.